Presented here are 8 T cell receptor beta chains from one specimen sequenced in a study of cytomegalovirus exposure and HLA in healthy donors. Clones were sequenced by immunoSEQ multiplex PCR, and TCRdb holds only the in-frame ones, with some missing. This table has about 140,000 clones, 88% appearing once. Material for sequencing was PBMCs. The source of these receptors is a woman aged 18-35 years in good health and CMV-seropositive.

The chain is built from TRBV6-5 and TRBJ1-2; 7 bases match TRBD1. Trimming removed 6 bases from V and 4 bases from J; junction bases left unmatched: 8. Germline V CDR1 and CDR2: MNHEY, SVGAGI. The CDR3 is 14 residues long. The CDR3 DNA reads as TGTGCCAGCAGCCTAACCGGGACAGCCTATGGCTACACCTTC. The encoded protein is CASSLTGTAYGYTF.

The chain recombines TRBV6-4 with TRBJ1-6, with TRBD1 matching 9 bases. Germline CDR1 MRHNA, CDR2 SNTAGT. The CDR3 has 16 residues. The ends lost 2 bases at V and 8 bases at J; junction bases unmatched: 7. The CDR3, as DNA: TGTGCCAGCAGTGACACCGAACAGGGGGCATATTCACCCCTCCACTTT. It translates to CASSDTEQGAYSPLHF.

This chain links TRBV5-4 with TRBJ1-1; TRBD1 aligns across 9 bases. Germline V CDR1 and CDR2: SGHNT, YYREEE (reference sequence). The trim removed 4 bases at V and 6 bases at J, leaving 16 bases unmatched. The CDR3 length is 17 residues. The CDR3 nucleotides read TGTGCCAGCAGCCGGGGGACAGGGATTGGCGAAGGCGCTGAAGCTTTCTTT. Protein sequence: CASSRGTGIGEGAEAFF.

This clone has just one count. The J gene is TRBJ2-5, the V gene TRBV25-1; 10 bases fit TRBD1. Germline CDR1 is MGHDK and CDR2 is SYGVNS. The V segment lost 5 bases and the J segment 1 base; nucleotides outside the gene matches: 7. This CDR3 has 16 amino acids. CDR3 in amino acids: CASSPRDRGAQETQYF. Here the CDR3 DNA reads TGTGCCAGCAGTCCCCGGGACAGGGGTGCCCAAGAGACCCAGTACTTC.

This chain joins TRBV7-2 and TRBJ2-3; 13 bases match TRBD2. The V and J ends lost 6 bases and 4 bases, in that order; junction bases with no gene match: 4. This CDR3 comprises 15 residues. The germline gives CDR1 SGHTA, CDR2 FQGNSA. CDR3 loop: CASSPLAGGPDTQYF. The CDR3, as DNA: TGTGCCAGCAGTCCACTAGCGGGGGGGCCAGATACGCAGTATTTT.

The chain carries TRBV27 and TRBJ1-1; TRBD1 matches 7 bases. This CDR3 contains 14 residues. After removal of 8 bases from V and 10 bases from J, the junction contained 16 bases not matched to a gene. Looked up from germline, CDR1 is MNHEY and CDR2 is SMNVEV (reference sequence). CDR3 region: CASGRDRVSFGAFF. The CDR3 DNA is TGTGCCAGCGGCCGTGACAGGGTGTCGTTCGGAGCTTTCTTT.

The chain is built from TRBV6-5 and TRBJ2-1; TRBD1 matches 7 bases. This CDR3 comprises 15 residues. The germline V gene encodes CDR1 MNHEY and CDR2 SVGAGI. Germline trimming cut 6 bases from V and 3 bases from J; bases unmatched to any gene: 8. The CDR3 spells CASRYQGENYNEQFF. Here the CDR3 DNA reads TGTGCCAGCAGGTACCAGGGGGAAAACTACAATGAGCAGTTCTTC.

This sequence joins TRBV7-2 and TRBJ2-3; TRBD2 matches 8 bases. The CDR3 totals 12 residues. In germline, CDR1 is SGHTA, CDR2 FQGNSA. V was clipped by 6 bases and J by 14 bases; unmatched bases: 10. The CDR3 protein is CASRPPGLVLYF. The CDR3 coding sequence is TGTGCCAGCAGGCCTCCGGGACTAGTGTTGTATTTT.